This entry lists 18 T cell receptor beta chains sequenced from one sample in a study of T cell responses to AZD1222 COVID-19 vaccine. Data came from immunoSEQ multiplex PCR; TCRdb stores just in-frame clones and leaves some out. This table has 160,000 or so clones, approximately 90% appearing once. The sample was peripheral blood, taken on day 0 of AZD1222 vaccination. These receptors were taken from an adult in good health.

This chain links TRBV27 with TRBJ2-7, with 9 bases matching TRBD1. After removal of 5 bases from V and 2 bases from J, the junction contained 7 bases not matched to a gene. The CDR3 sequence is 15 residues long. Germline values: CDR1 MNHEY, CDR2 SMNVEV (reference sequence). CDR3 loop: CASSQDRGKPYEQYF. The CDR3 DNA sequence: TGTGCCAGCAGTCAGGACAGGGGAAAACCCTACGAGCAGTACTTC.

The chain couples TRBV5-1 to TRBJ2-5, with 9 bases identical to TRBD2. Germline-derived CDR1 and CDR2 are SGHRS and YFSETQ. The V and J ends lost 4 bases and 4 bases, in that order; junction bases with no gene match: 11. This CDR3 has 16 residues. The CDR3 DNA is TGCGCCAGCAGCCCCTTAGCGGGAGAGAGGGGAGAGACCCAGTACTTC. This translates into CASSPLAGERGETQYF.

The chain couples TRBV4-1 to TRBJ2-3; TRBD2 matches 10 bases. Germline trimming cut 4 bases from V and 5 bases from J; bases unmatched to any gene: 9. Germline CDR1 is MGHRA and CDR2 is YSYEKL. This CDR3 is 16 amino acids long. The CDR3 here is CASSPERLAGEDTQYF. CDR3 sequence (DNA): TGCGCCAGCAGCCCCGAACGCCTAGCGGGAGAAGATACGCAGTATTTT.

This sequence joins TRBV7-2 and TRBJ2-7; D gene uncertain. Germline lookup yields CDR1 SGHTA and CDR2 FQGNSA. V was shortened by 1 base and J by 0 bases, with 10 bases between the two germline ends. The CDR3 runs to 15 residues. The CDR3 nucleotides read TGTGCCAGCAGCTTAGGGCTTTTACCCTCCTACGAGCAGTACTTC. It translates to CASSLGLLPSYEQYF.

The rearrangement joins TRBV6-5 to TRBJ1-6, with D perhaps TRBD1 (6 bases). The length of the CDR3 is 14 residues. Germline lookup yields CDR1 MNHEY and CDR2 SVGAGI. The V end lost 6 bases, the J end lost 7 bases, and 13 bases lay between the germline ends. This CDR3 reads CASSPQGGNSPLHF. CDR3 nucleotide sequence: TGTGCCAGCAGCCCACAAGGGGGGAATTCACCCCTCCACTTT.

The V and J genes are TRBV28 and TRBJ1-5, with TRBD1 matching over 8 bases. CDR3 length equals 17 residues. Germline trimming cut 2 bases from V and 1 base from J; bases unmatched to any gene: 7. CDR1 MDHEN and CDR2 SYDVKM come from the germline V gene. Here the CDR3 reads CASSLAAGGTSNQPQHF. The DNA of the CDR3 is TGTGCCAGCAGTTTAGCCGCAGGGGGCACGAGCAATCAGCCCCAGCATTTT.

The gene calls are TRBV19 and TRBJ1-1; 7 bases align to TRBD1. Germline CDR1 and CDR2: LNHDA and SQIVND (reference sequence). The CDR3 has 15 amino acids. V shed 3 bases, J shed 5 bases, and the junction held 9 bases outside the gene matches. CDR3 in DNA: TGTGCCAGTAGTATTGGCCCAGGGGGAGTGACTGAAGCTTTCTTT. As protein: CASSIGPGGVTEAFF.

This sequence joins TRBV6-5 and TRBJ2-5; 7 nucleotides line up with TRBD1. CDR1 MNHEY and CDR2 SVGAGI come from the germline V gene. With 4 bases clipped from V and 2 bases from J, the junction kept 4 bases outside the gene matches. The length of the CDR3 is 14 residues. The CDR3 bases are TGTGCCAGCAGTTTAGACAGGGATCAAGAGACCCAGTACTTC. Amino acids: CASSLDRDQETQYF.

This CDR3 reads CASSSTGRHSPLHF. The CDR3 DNA sequence: TGTGCCAGCAGCTCGACAGGGAGGCATTCACCCCTCCACTTT. V and J are TRBV6-5 and TRBJ1-6; 7 bases fit TRBD1. This CDR3 is 14 amino acids long. CDR1 and CDR2 from the germline V gene are MNHEY and SVGAGI. Trimming took 6 bases from V and 8 from J; bases not matched to a gene: 7.

The chain links TRBV5-6 to TRBJ2-7; a possible D gene is TRBD1 (6 bases). From germline, CDR1 is SGHDT and CDR2 YYEEEE. The CDR3 loop spans 14 amino acids. Trimming left V 4 bases short and J 4 bases short, with 15 bases between. The DNA for the CDR3 is TGTGCCAGCAGCCCCAGGGGCGGAGTTTACGAGCAGTACTTC. Protein sequence: CASSPRGGVYEQYF.

This clone was recorded once. CDR3 residues: CASSRPGPFYGYTF. Here the CDR3 DNA reads TGTGCCAGCAGTAGGCCGGGTCCTTTCTATGGCTACACCTTC. This sequence joins TRBV25-1 and TRBJ1-2; no clear D gene. Germline V CDR1 and CDR2: MGHDK, SYGVNS. V was clipped by 5 bases and J by 4 bases, with 14 bases between them. CDR3 size: 14 residues.

This chain uses TRBV6-5 with TRBJ2-1, with 10 bases that match TRBD1. This CDR3 comprises 14 residues. V lost 10 bases to trimming and J lost 7 bases; unmatched junction nucleotides: 10. Germline CDR1 is MNHEY and CDR2 is SVGAGI. In DNA, the CDR3 is TGTGCCACGGGTGACAGGGGGCGATCAAATGAGCAGTTCTTC. Amino acid sequence: CATGDRGRSNEQFF.

The chain has TRBV6-1 and TRBJ2-7, with 10 bases lining up with TRBD2. The length of the CDR3 is 16 residues. CDR1 MNHNS and CDR2 SASEGT come from the germline V gene. Losses at the gene ends were 4 bases for V and 1 base for J; bases not matched to a gene: 7. The CDR3 reads CASSASGTSASYEQYF. The CDR3 DNA sequence: TGTGCCAGCAGTGCCTCCGGGACTAGCGCTTCCTACGAGCAGTACTTC.

The chain joins TRBV6-5 to TRBJ2-7; 9 bases align to TRBD2. V lost 6 bases and J lost 2; bases outside the gene matches: 5. Germline values: CDR1 MNHEY, CDR2 SVGAGI. The CDR3 covers 14 residues. The CDR3 is CASSRLADTYEQYF. CDR3 in DNA: TGTGCCAGCAGCCGACTAGCGGATACCTACGAGCAGTACTTC.

The V call is TRBV18, the J call TRBJ2-5, with no clear D. The CDR3 has 13 amino acids. V lost 4 bases to trimming and J lost 2 bases, with 8 bases between them. CDR1 KGHSH and CDR2 LQKENI come from the germline V gene. CDR3: CASSLAEQETQYF. Written as DNA, the CDR3 is TGTGCCAGCTCACTGGCGGAGCAAGAGACCCAGTACTTC. Supplemented by reference TRBV18 and TRBJ2-5, the full variable domain reads NAGVMQNPRHLVRRRGQEARLRCSPMKGHSHVYWYRQLPEEGLKFMVYLQKENIIDESGMPKERFSAEFPKEGPSILRIQQVVRGDSAAYFCASSLAEQETQYFGPGTRLLVL.

DNA for the CDR3: TGTGCTAGCGGACAGTCCTACGAGCAGTACTTC. Its translation: CASGQSYEQYF. The chain joins TRBV12-5 to TRBJ2-7; a possible D gene is TRBD1 (6 bases). The CDR3 spans 11 residues. Trimming left V 9 bases short and J 1 base short, with 7 bases between. Germline CDR1 LGHNT, CDR2 FRNRAP.

The chain employs TRBV18 and TRBJ1-3; the D gene is possibly TRBD1 (5 bases). V lost 3 bases to trimming and J lost 4 bases, with 19 bases between them. Germline-derived CDR1 and CDR2 are KGHSH and LQKENI. The length of the CDR3 is 17 residues. The CDR3 DNA follows: TGTGCCAGCTCACCTTGGGACGCAGGGTCGACGGGAAACACCATATATTTT. Translation gives CASSPWDAGSTGNTIYF.

The rearrangement links TRBV6-5 to TRBJ1-5, with a weak D call TRBD1 (5 bases). Germline V gene sequence: CDR1 MNHEY, CDR2 SVGAGI. The CDR3 consists of 13 residues. The V gene lost 5 bases and the J gene lost 4 bases, with 9 bases spanning the gap. In DNA form, the CDR3 reads TGTGCCAGCAGTCAGGACACTAATCAGCCCCAGCATTTT. Translation: CASSQDTNQPQHF.